The present TCR beta chain was sequenced within a study of CD8+ T cells in alopecia areata. Whole-study results and caveats: Affected lesional scalp, above all in alopecia totalis/universalis, was more clonal than normal scalp.

Sequencing templates came from extracted RNA that was reverse transcribed into cDNA. Data came from immunoSEQ multiplex PCR; TCRdb stores just in-frame clones and leaves some out. The table has tens of thousands of clones, roughly 53% seen once. Five or six patients had their CD4+ cells sorted into CD25+CD127- cells. V was clipped by 3 bases and J by 0 bases; unmatched bases: 12. The CDR3 length is 19 residues. Germline V gene data show CDR1 as LNHDA and CDR2 as SQIVND (reference sequence). With regard to this clone: Its antigen remains unknown.

V and J are TRBV19 and TRBJ1-5; the match to TRBD1 covers 9 bases. The specimen was CD4+ Tregs sorted from blood. The TCR originated in a human donor with alopecia areata. CDR3 region: CASSMIPGQGLYSNQPQHF. Written as DNA, the CDR3 is TGTGCCAGTAGTATGATCCCGGGACAGGGCCTCTATAGCAATCAGCCCCAGCATTTT.